The 2 T cell receptor beta chains in this list originate from one sample, sequenced in a study of T cell repertoires in cytomegalovirus infection (dated by TCRdb to the late 2010s). The sequencing machine was an Illumina HiSeq 1500. Starting from the raw public reads, TCRdb applied fastp trimming at Q25, assembled clones with MiXCR and retained in-frame beta chains. Rows are unified per CDR3 protein, each entry keeping the most common DNA and genes. The sample profile shows about 530,000 distinct CDR3 sequences; about 30% of them were found once. The top ten clonotypes cover about 13% of the sample. The sequenced sample was PBMCs. Receptors originate from a human donor in good health (CMV status not recorded). Some clones in this sample may be carry-over from other donors' samples.

The sample holds many counts of this clonotype. The chain uses TRBV7-2 and TRBJ1-4; no firm D call. V was clipped by 3 bases and J by 8 bases, with 7 bases between them. Per the germline V gene, CDR1 is SGHTA and CDR2 is FQGNSA. The CDR3 is made up of 12 amino acids. The CDR3 protein is CASSFIGEKLFF. In DNA form, the CDR3 reads TGTGCCAGCAGCTTCATTGGGGAAAAACTGTTTTTT.

This chain connects TRBV11-2 to TRBJ2-1, with TRBD2 identical over 10 bases. Trimming removed 3 bases from V and 6 bases from J; junction bases left unmatched: 8. CDR1 is SGHAT and CDR2 is FQNNGV in the germline V gene. The length of the CDR3 is 16 residues. CDR3 region: CASSFRLAGDVNEQFF. As DNA, the CDR3 is TGTGCCAGCAGCTTCCGGCTAGCGGGAGATGTCAATGAGCAGTTCTTC.